These 23 T cell receptor beta chains came from one sample sequenced in a study of T-cell reconstitution after alpha-beta-depleted transplantation in children. Using unique molecular identifiers, the investigators prepared the TCRbeta library. TCRdb fed the PCR reads into MiXCR, producing one record per CDR3 protein. The sample holds around 670,000 distinct CDR3 sequences, 13% seen once. Sequences were derived from PBMCs, sampled before TCRalphabeta/CD19-depleted stem cell transplant. These receptors all come from a girl aged 2-10 years with congenital amegakaryocytic thrombocytopenia, due to receive a stem cell transplant.

CDR3 region: CASSYSTGGNGELFF. CDR3 DNA: TGTGCCAGCAGTTACTCGACAGGGGGTAACGGGGAGCTGTTTTTT. The chain has TRBV6-5 and TRBJ2-2, with TRBD1 matching 9 bases. The CDR3 spans 15 residues. With V trimmed by 0 bases and J by 7 bases, 3 bases remained unmatched. Germline V gene lookup returns CDR1 MNHEY and CDR2 SVGAGI.

This clonotype was found many times. The gene calls are TRBV5-1 and TRBJ1-2; 9 nucleotides align to TRBD1. V dropped 5 bases and J dropped 4; count of bases not matched to a gene: 9. The V gene's germline CDR1 is SGHRS and CDR2 YFSETQ. This CDR3 has 15 residues. The CDR3 DNA is TGCGCCAGCAGGGGAAGTCCGGGACAGGGCTATGGCTACACCTTC. As protein: CASRGSPGQGYGYTF.

CDR3 region: CASSPEPGQDTYEQYF. In DNA form, the CDR3 reads TGTGCCAGCAGCCCCGAGCCGGGACAGGATACCTACGAGCAGTACTTC. V gene TRBV7-9 combines with J gene TRBJ2-7, with TRBD1 matching 8 bases. Germline values: CDR1 SEHNR, CDR2 FQNEAQ (reference sequence). This CDR3 has 16 amino acids. V was pared by 5 bases and J by 2 bases, with 11 bases of the junction left unmatched.

This clonotype occurred a few times. The V and J genes are TRBV4-1 and TRBJ2-3; TRBD2 matches 13 bases. Germline CDR1 MGHRA, CDR2 YSYEKL. This CDR3 has 18 amino acids. Germline trimming cut 3 bases from V and 0 bases from J; bases unmatched to any gene: 6. The DNA for the CDR3 is TGCGCCAGCAGCCATCGACTAGCGGGAGGCATTAGCACAGATACGCAGTATTTT. Translating gives CASSHRLAGGISTDTQYF.

Ten or more counts support this clonotype. The rearrangement joins TRBV29-1 to TRBJ2-1; maybe TRBD2 (6 bases). Per the germline V gene, CDR1 is SQVTM and CDR2 is ANQGSEA. The V and J ends lost 3 bases and 7 bases respectively, with 7 bases between them. The CDR3 totals 11 residues. The CDR3 loop reads CSVEEGNEQFF. The CDR3 coding sequence is TGCAGCGTTGAGGAGGGAAATGAGCAGTTCTTC.

This clonotype showed up many times. The gene calls are TRBV5-1 and TRBJ2-7; 11 bases fit TRBD2. The V gene end was trimmed by 4 bases and the J gene end by 5 bases; junction bases not matched to a gene: 14. Looked up from germline, CDR1 is SGHRS and CDR2 is YFSETQ. The CDR3 length is 17 residues. The CDR3 nucleotides are TGCGCCAGCAGCGCAACCCGAACTAGCGGGAGTGTCAACGAGCAGTACTTC. Amino acid sequence: CASSATRTSGSVNEQYF.

This clonotype was recorded many times. The CDR3: CASSRLPTLNYNEQFF. For the CDR3, the DNA is TGTGCCAGCAGCCGGCTCCCGACCTTAAATTACAATGAGCAGTTCTTC. This chain links TRBV11-3 with TRBJ2-1; D uncertain. Trimming took off 5 bases at V and 4 bases at J, with 18 bases between the two ends. Germline V gene data show CDR1 as SGHNT and CDR2 as YENEEA. CDR3 length equals 16 residues.

This clonotype was seen at least ten times. The V call is TRBV12-3 or TRBV12-4, the J call TRBJ2-2, with D unresolved. Deletions cut 2 bases from V and 6 bases from J, with 7 bases between. The CDR3 loop spans 13 amino acids. As DNA, the CDR3 is TGTGCCAGCAGTTTAACGGTCGCCGGGGAGCTGTTTTTT. Protein product: CASSLTVAGELFF.

Only one count was recorded for this clonotype. This chain links TRBV12-3 or TRBV12-4 with TRBJ1-5; 7 bases match TRBD1. With 3 bases clipped from V and 6 bases from J, the junction kept 11 bases outside the gene matches. The CDR3 has 16 residues. CDR3 loop: CASSLKGASVGQPQHF. In DNA form, the CDR3 reads TGTGCCAGCAGTTTGAAGGGGGCGAGCGTAGGTCAGCCCCAGCATTTT.

This clonotype was found many times. The chain joins TRBV6-1 to TRBJ2-7, with D possibly called TRBD1 or TRBD2 (5 bases each). Germline CDR1 reads MNHNS; CDR2 reads SASEGT. The V end lost 7 bases, the J end lost 4 bases, and 8 bases lay between the germline ends. The CDR3 has 11 amino acids. The DNA of the CDR3 is TGTGCCAGCAAGAGGGGATACGAGCAGTACTTC. This gives the protein CASKRGYEQYF.

This clonotype was found many times. The J gene is TRBJ2-1, the V gene TRBV12-3 or TRBV12-4; no clear D gene. V was pared by 7 bases and J by 3 bases, with 13 bases between. CDR3 length equals 14 residues. The CDR3: CASIISSRYNEQFF. CDR3 bases: TGTGCCAGCATCATTAGTAGCCGCTACAATGAGCAGTTCTTC.

V gene TRBV5-1 combines with J gene TRBJ2-7; D is possibly TRBD2 (6 bases). CDR3 length: 13 residues. Germline loops: CDR1 SGHRS, CDR2 YFSETQ. V was trimmed by 2 bases and J by 5 bases, leaving 11 bases between them. The CDR3 loop is CASSFRERDEQYF. CDR3 sequence (DNA): TGCGCCAGCAGCTTCCGGGAGCGGGACGAGCAGTACTTC.

The V call is TRBV10-3, the J call TRBJ2-7; 9 positions match TRBD1. Germline V lookup: CDR1 ENHRY, CDR2 SYGVKD. Trimming cost V 4 bases and J 0 bases; bases outside gene matches: 10. CDR3 length: 17 amino acids. The CDR3 is CAISGTTGGGPSYEQYF. DNA for the CDR3: TGTGCCATCAGTGGGACTACAGGGGGCGGACCCTCCTACGAGCAGTACTTC.

This clonotype appeared a few times. The genes are TRBV7-9 and TRBJ2-3; TRBD2 matches at 7 bases. V lost 0 bases, J lost 3 bases, and 6 bases stayed unmatched. Germline loops: CDR1 SEHNR, CDR2 FQNEAQ (reference sequence). The CDR3 spans 16 residues. CDR3 in DNA: TGTGCCAGCAGCTTAGCGGGCGCGGGAGAAACAGATACGCAGTATTTT. Its translation: CASSLAGAGETDTQYF.

The chain links TRBV20-1 to TRBJ2-7; D possibly corresponds to TRBD1 (6 bases). Germline-derived CDR1 and CDR2 are DFQATT and SNEGSKA (reference sequence). Trimming left V 6 bases short and J 5 bases short, with 17 bases between. This CDR3 has 13 residues. This CDR3 is CSASKGVSDEQYF. For the CDR3, the DNA is TGCAGTGCATCAAAGGGGGTTTCCGACGAGCAGTACTTC.

The chain carries TRBV12-3 or TRBV12-4 and TRBJ1-6, with D perhaps matching TRBD1 (5 bases). Trimming stripped 2 bases from V and 1 base from J, with 6 bases between. There are 15 residues in the CDR3. The chain's CDR3 is CASSLRGSYNSPLHF. The CDR3 region has the DNA TGTGCCAGCAGTTTAAGGGGTTCCTATAATTCACCCCTCCACTTT.

On this clonotype: A single base separates this from a much larger clone, so it may be a read error. This chain connects TRBV12-3 or TRBV12-4 to TRBJ1-2, with D hard to call. The CDR3 covers 13 residues. The CDR3 loop reads CANSLGSYYGYTF. The CDR3 DNA reads as TGTGCCAACAGTTTGGGCAGCTACTATGGCTACACCTTC.

This chain connects TRBV28 to TRBJ2-5; no clear D gene. The CDR3 contains 14 residues. Looked up from germline, CDR1 is MDHEN and CDR2 is SYDVKM. V was clipped by 6 bases and J by 5 bases, with 16 bases between them. The CDR3 sequence is CASSPDIPGETQYF. The CDR3 DNA reads as TGTGCCAGCAGCCCCGACATCCCCGGGGAGACCCAGTACTTC.

There are many counts of this clonotype. V is TRBV28 and J is TRBJ2-1; 7 bases map to TRBD2. V trimming: 9 bases; J trimming: 4 bases; junction bases outside the gene matches: 6. Germline V gene sequence: CDR1 MDHEN, CDR2 SYDVKM. The CDR3 sequence is 13 residues long. In DNA form, the CDR3 reads TGTGCCAGTACCGGGAGGTTTTACAATGAGCAGTTCTTC. This translates into CASTGRFYNEQFF.

The V gene is TRBV20-1, the J gene TRBJ2-3; 12 positions agree with TRBD1. With 3 bases clipped from V and 3 bases from J, the junction kept 4 bases outside the gene matches. Germline V gives CDR1 DFQATT, CDR2 SNEGSKA (reference sequence). The CDR3 has 15 residues. Here the CDR3 reads CSARGQGASTDTQYF. CDR3 nucleotide sequence: TGCAGTGCTAGGGGACAGGGGGCTAGTACAGATACGCAGTATTTT.

The J gene is TRBJ2-1, the V gene TRBV20-1, with no clear D. The CDR3 consists of 12 residues. Trimming took off 4 bases at V and 13 bases at J, with 17 bases between the two ends. Germline V gene sequence: CDR1 DFQATT, CDR2 SNEGSKA (reference sequence). For the CDR3, the DNA is TGCAGTGCTATGGCGCCAAACCTCTTTCAGTTCTTC. This translates into CSAMAPNLFQFF.

Details on this clonotype: Relative to the germline gene, one junction end is altered; a read error may explain this. The CDR3 bases are TGTGCCAGCAGGCGACGAAATGGGAACGCCGGGGAGCTGTTTTTT. It is translated as CASRRRNGNAGELFF. The V gene is TRBV12-3 or TRBV12-4, the J gene TRBJ2-2, with D uncertain. This CDR3 contains 15 residues.

This clonotype was recorded at least ten times. This rearrangement joins TRBV12-3 or TRBV12-4 to TRBJ2-3, with 8 bases that match TRBD1. This CDR3 has 15 residues. V lost 3 bases, J lost 4 bases, and 6 bases stayed unmatched. The CDR3 reads CASSFRRGRPDTQYF. Written as DNA, the CDR3 is TGTGCCAGCAGTTTTCGCAGGGGGCGTCCAGATACGCAGTATTTT.